The sample holds a few counts of the clone carrying this T cell receptor beta chain. This sample is drawn from a study of patients and donors after allogeneic stem cell transplantation. One entry per CDR3 protein results from TCRdb running MiXCR on the RT-PCR reads. This sample has about 960,000 distinct CDR3 sequences; roughly 17% occur once, and the top ten carry around 6%. The V gene end was trimmed by 6 bases and the J gene end by 4 bases; junction bases not matched to a gene: 12. Germline CDR1 reads MNHNS; CDR2 reads SASEGT. The CDR3 covers 15 residues. What was sequenced was blood, either unsorted or a sorted T cell fraction (not recorded which). The sequence was collected from a human donor who was either an allogeneic HSCT recipient or a stem cell or donor lymphocyte infusion donor (not recorded which). It is not recorded whose cells these are; they may come from a transplant donor. The genes are TRBV6-1 and TRBJ2-7; 7 positions agree with TRBD2. CDR3 nucleotide sequence: TGTGCCAGCAGGGGAATCGGGACTAAGGCTTACGAGCAGTACTTC. It specifies CASRGIGTKAYEQYF.